This T cell receptor (beta chain) was found in a study of CD8+ T cells in alopecia areata. This CDR3 has 14 amino acids. Losses at the gene ends were 2 bases for V and 7 bases for J; bases not matched to a gene: 10. Germline lookup yields CDR1 GTSNPN and CDR2 SVGIG (reference sequence). Sequencing relied on a cDNA template that was reverse transcribed from extracted RNA. Generated by immunoSEQ multiplex PCR, the TCRdb table keeps only in-frame clones and is missing some. The sample contains 93,000 or so clones, roughly 50% of which appear only once. General study findings and limits: Against the mouse data, patients shared TCRs less clearly, possibly for HLA reasons.

As concerns this clone: Its antigen is undetermined.

The specimen was CD4+ T cells sorted from blood. The receptor comes from a human donor in good health. The chain recombines TRBV30 with TRBJ2-7; 8 bases agree with TRBD2. DNA for the CDR3: TGTGCCTGGAGTTGGGCCGGGAGGGCGGTGGAGCAGTACTTC. Its protein product is CAWSWAGRAVEQYF. Using reference TRBV30 and TRBJ2-7 for the parts outside the CDR3, the full variable domain is SQTIHQWPATLVQPVGSPLSLECTVEGTSNPNLYWYRQAAGRGLQLLFYSVGIGQISSEVPQNLSASRPQDRQFILSSKKLLLSDSGFYLCAWSWAGRAVEQYFGPGTRLTVT.